These 22 T cell receptor beta chains share one sample of origin, sequenced in a study of T-cell reconstitution after alpha-beta-depleted transplantation in children. Unique molecular identifiers were incorporated when the TCRbeta library was constructed. Each CDR3 protein is one row after TCRdb ran MiXCR on the PCR reads. The sample holds about 4,200 distinct CDR3 sequences, 19% seen once. Material: PBMCs, mostly from graft donor cells, obtained 180 days after TCRalphabeta/CD19-depleted stem cell transplant. The receptors were gathered from a male patient aged 2 to 9 who had a stem cell transplant for acute lymphoblastic leukemia, so the T cells may come from the graft donor.

This clonotype was seen repeatedly, ten times or more. This chain uses TRBV5-1 with TRBJ2-7; 14 bases fit TRBD2. Germline V gene lookup returns CDR1 SGHRS and CDR2 YFSETQ. Germline trimming cut 7 bases from V and 4 bases from J; bases unmatched to any gene: 10. CDR3 length: 16 residues. This chain's CDR3 is CASGPGLAGESYEQYF. CDR3 in DNA: TGCGCCAGCGGTCCGGGACTAGCGGGAGAATCGTACGAGCAGTACTTC.

The chain carries TRBV12-3 or TRBV12-4 and TRBJ2-1; 7 bases line up with TRBD1. J gave up 1 base and V 1 base, and 1 base lay outside the gene matches. This CDR3 region has 15 residues. CDR3 DNA: TGTGCCAGCAGTTTAGTGGGACAGTCCTACAATGAGCAGTTCTTC. This codes for CASSLVGQSYNEQFF.

This clonotype was detected ten times or more. The rearrangement uses TRBV7-7 and TRBJ2-1; D gene ambiguous. The germline V gene has CDR1 SSHAT and CDR2 FNYEAQ (reference sequence). CDR3 length: 15 residues. Trimming removed 5 bases from V and 6 bases from J, with 17 bases in between. The CDR3 is CASSPSIVRSNEQFF. The CDR3, as DNA: TGTGCCAGCAGCCCATCCATTGTAAGGAGCAATGAGCAGTTCTTC.

This clonotype was counted many times. The chain is built from TRBV5-6 and TRBJ2-3; no firm D call. Trimming left V 6 bases short and J 1 base short, with 12 bases between. The V gene's germline CDR1 is SGHDT and CDR2 YYEEEE. The CDR3 has 14 amino acids. The CDR3 DNA sequence: TGTGCCAGCACCCTACCTCAGGGCACAGATACGCAGTATTTT. The encoded protein is CASTLPQGTDTQYF.

The table lists this clonotype with many counts. The J gene is TRBJ2-3, the V gene TRBV29-1, with D maybe TRBD1 (5 bases). CDR1 and CDR2 from the germline V gene are SQVTM and ANQGSEA. The CDR3 loop spans 13 amino acids. Trimming shortened V by 3 bases and J by 3 bases, and 10 bases separated the two germline ends. The DNA for the CDR3 is TGCAGCGTTGACAAAAGACAGACAGATACGCAGTATTTT. Protein sequence: CSVDKRQTDTQYF.

This clonotype counts as large. The chain recombines TRBV7-2 with TRBJ2-1, with D maybe TRBD2 (6 bases). The germline V and J ends were trimmed by 3 bases and 8 bases, with 14 bases remaining between them. The CDR3 has 14 residues. The germline V gene encodes CDR1 SGHTA and CDR2 FQGNSA. The CDR3 nucleotides are TGTGCCAGCAGCTTCCGCGGGAATGTCTATGAGCAGTTCTTC. Translated: CASSFRGNVYEQFF.

This clonotype was recorded many times. This chain joins TRBV12-3 or TRBV12-4 and TRBJ1-6, with D maybe TRBD1 (5 bases). V lost 3 bases and J lost 3, with 9 bases in between. The length of the CDR3 is 15 residues. DNA of the CDR3: TGTGCCAGCAGTTTTGAGGGGTACTATAATTCACCCCTCCACTTT. This sequence encodes CASSFEGYYNSPLHF.

In this sample, this clonotype turned up many times. The chain uses TRBV12-3 or TRBV12-4 and TRBJ1-1; maybe TRBD1 (5 bases). This CDR3 spans 14 amino acids. V lost 6 bases and J 4 bases, leaving 15 bases between the germline ends. The CDR3: CASRLTQGSTEAFF. The CDR3 region has the DNA TGTGCCAGCAGGTTAACTCAGGGTAGCACTGAAGCTTTCTTT.

By share, this clonotype ranks as medium-sized. V gene TRBV20-1 combines with J gene TRBJ2-5, with TRBD1 identical over 7 bases. J lost 10 bases, V lost 7 bases, and 15 bases had no gene match. The CDR3 is 13 amino acids. CDR1 and CDR2 (germline): DFQATT, SNEGSKA (reference sequence). CDR3 in DNA: TGCAGTGGTGCGACGGATTTACACAGGGGCCAGTACTTC. It is translated as CSGATDLHRGQYF.

This clonotype was counted ten times or more. V usage is TRBV3-1 and J usage is TRBJ2-7; no clear D. Trimming stripped 2 bases from V and 7 bases from J, with 18 bases between. Germline V lookup: CDR1 LGHDT, CDR2 YNNKEL (reference sequence). The CDR3 consists of 15 residues. CDR3 residues: CASSQLELGFGEQYF. Written as DNA, the CDR3 is TGTGCCAGCAGCCAATTGGAACTGGGGTTTGGTGAGCAGTACTTC.

This clonotype was recorded at least ten times. This chain connects TRBV2 to TRBJ2-1; D is uncertain. The germline V gene has CDR1 SNHLY and CDR2 FYNNEI. V lost 10 bases and J 8 bases, leaving 15 bases between the germline ends. The CDR3 has 12 residues. This chain's CDR3 is CAIQVEWDEQFF. For the CDR3, the DNA is TGTGCCATCCAAGTAGAATGGGATGAGCAGTTCTTC.

There are many counts of this clonotype. The chain employs TRBV20-1 and TRBJ1-1; the D gene is possibly TRBD1 (6 bases). The V and J ends lost 1 base and 0 bases respectively, with 9 bases between them. This CDR3 spans 14 amino acids. Germline V CDR1 and CDR2: DFQATT, SNEGSKA (reference sequence). This CDR3 reads CSARGGHMNTEAFF. CDR3 nucleotide sequence: TGCAGTGCTAGAGGGGGACACATGAACACTGAAGCTTTCTTT.

Ten or more counts support this clonotype. The chain has TRBV6-5 and TRBJ1-2; 8 bases align to TRBD1. The germline gives CDR1 MNHEY, CDR2 SVGAGI. V was clipped by 7 bases and J by 4 bases; unmatched bases: 2. The CDR3 is 12 amino acids. The CDR3 is CASTQGAYGYTF. DNA for the CDR3: TGTGCCAGCACCCAGGGGGCCTATGGCTACACCTTC.

J is TRBJ1-2 and V is TRBV29-1; 7 nucleotides align to TRBD1. The trim removed 5 bases at V and 6 bases at J, leaving 9 bases unmatched. There are 13 residues in the CDR3. The germline CDR1 and CDR2 sequences are SQVTM and ANQGSEA. The CDR3 sequence: CSVRSQGHDGYTF. The CDR3, as DNA: TGCAGCGTTAGGTCACAGGGGCACGATGGCTACACCTTC.

The table lists this clonotype with a few counts. V usage is TRBV7-9 and J usage is TRBJ2-1; 10 bases match TRBD2. Germline trimming cut 5 bases from V and 4 bases from J; bases unmatched to any gene: 5. CDR1 and CDR2 from the germline V gene are SEHNR and FQNEAQ (reference sequence). The CDR3 has 15 amino acids. For the CDR3, the DNA is TGTGCCAGCAGCCGGAGGACTAGCGGATACAATGAGCAGTTCTTC. Translating gives CASSRRTSGYNEQFF.

This chain uses TRBV4-2 with TRBJ2-3; 12 bases align to TRBD2. CDR3 length equals 16 residues. The germline gives CDR1 LGHNA, CDR2 YNFKEQ. V dropped 4 bases and J dropped 2; count of bases not matched to a gene: 4. The CDR3 region has the DNA TGTGCCAGCAGCCCCGGACTAGCGGGGTACACAGATACGCAGTATTTT. Amino acid sequence: CASSPGLAGYTDTQYF.

This clonotype was detected a few times. The chain links TRBV19 to TRBJ1-1; unclear D gene. V was cut by 7 bases and J by 5 bases, with 11 bases left in between. CDR1 LNHDA and CDR2 SQIVND come from the germline V gene (reference sequence). This CDR3 spans 12 amino acids. DNA for the CDR3: TGTGCCAGTAAGATCCCCGGGACTGAAGCTTTCTTT. It codes for CASKIPGTEAFF.

By frequency in the sample, this clonotype is medium-sized. The chain employs TRBV7-9 and TRBJ1-1; no reliable D call. CDR1 and CDR2 (germline): SEHNR, FQNEAQ (reference sequence). V lost 3 bases to trimming and J lost 1 base, with 9 bases between them. The CDR3 has 14 amino acids. The CDR3 bases are TGTGCCAGCAGCTTTCAGCGTCAGAACACTGAAGCTTTCTTT. Encoded protein: CASSFQRQNTEAFF.

Ten or more counts support this clonotype. The rearrangement joins TRBV24-1 to TRBJ2-2, with D tentatively TRBD2 (6 bases). V was trimmed by 4 bases and J by 5 bases, leaving 16 bases between them. The CDR3 length is 16 residues. Germline-derived CDR1 and CDR2 are KGHDR and SFDVKD. CDR3 sequence reads: CATSERDPKVTGELFF. The CDR3 DNA reads TGTGCCACCAGTGAGCGGGACCCTAAAGTAACCGGGGAGCTGTTTTTT.

With regard to this clonotype: Possible read error: a much larger clone is one base away. The chain carries TRBV2 and TRBJ1-5; D may be TRBD1 (5 bases). Germline V gene data show CDR1 as SNHLY and CDR2 as FYNNEI. This CDR3 is built from 18 residues. CDR3 loop: CTSSLGSGTSYSNQPQHF. The CDR3 nucleotides are TGTACCAGCAGTTTAGGCTCCGGGACTTCTTATAGCAATCAGCCCCAGCATTTT.

This clonotype was recorded at least ten times. The V and J genes are TRBV7-9 and TRBJ2-3, with D possibly matching TRBD2 (6 bases). V lost 8 bases, J lost 8 bases, and 14 bases lay in between. CDR1 is SEHNR and CDR2 is FQNEAQ in the germline V gene (reference sequence). This CDR3 region has 12 residues. The CDR3 loop is CASHPGGGTQYF. The CDR3 coding sequence is TGTGCCAGCCATCCTGGGGGAGGTACGCAGTATTTT.

This clonotype was picked up many times. This sequence joins TRBV7-9 and TRBJ1-1; D remains ambiguous. Germline CDR1 reads SEHNR; CDR2 reads FQNEAQ (reference sequence). V was pared by 11 bases and J by 3 bases, with 10 bases between. The CDR3 contains 11 residues. The CDR3 region has the DNA TGTGCCCACGCGGAAGACACTGAAGCTTTCTTT. It is translated as CAHAEDTEAFF.